This T cell receptor beta chain was profiled in a study of blood T cell repertoires in COVID-19. Germline V gene data show CDR1 as MNHEY and CDR2 as SVGAGI. Trimming cost V 6 bases and J 7 bases, with 13 bases left between them. CDR3 length equals 13 residues. Sequenced by immunoSEQ multiplex PCR; TCRdb stores in-frame clones only, minus some. The table shows more than 200,000 clones, with around nine tenths occurring only once. The sequenced material came from peripheral blood. The J gene is TRBJ1-5, the V gene TRBV6-5; D possibly corresponds to TRBD1 (6 bases). The origin of this receptor is a woman aged 60-75 years with COVID-19, enrolled during active disease. Here the CDR3 reads CASSPAGGQPQHF. The CDR3 nucleotides read TGTGCCAGCAGCCCCGCTGGGGGCCAGCCCCAGCATTTT.